This T cell receptor beta chain was identified during a study of shared clonotypes between healthy human individuals. The assay was run at deep level. For every subset, genomic DNA was evenly distributed across several immunoSEQ plates. The protocol was immunoSEQ multiplex PCR, while the TCRdb copy is restricted to in-frame clones and leaves out a portion. The sample carries about 1.1 million clones, 70% to 80% recorded once. Specimen: memory CD4+ T cells from PBMCs. Subset indicated: CD45RA-negative fraction. This clonotype was obtained from a man aged 18 to 35 in good health. Some clones in this sample may be carry-over from other donors' samples.

This chain's CDR3 is CASSLGTGARGNTIYF. CDR3 DNA sequence: TGTGCCAGCAGCCTAGGGACAGGGGCAAGGGGAAACACCATATATTTT. The genes are TRBV9 and TRBJ1-3; 10 nucleotides agree with TRBD1. The CDR3 has 16 residues. V lost 4 bases, J lost 4 bases, and 8 bases stayed unmatched. Germline V gene lookup returns CDR1 SGDLS and CDR2 YYNGEE.